This T cell receptor beta chain was documented in a study of beta chain features in type 1 diabetes. Study-wide findings and caveats: The study found that naive, central memory and Treg TCRB repertoires appeared more similar in patients than in healthy donors. Type 1 diabetes patients had fewer VDJ junction insertions and more deletions. Type 1 diabetes patients had TCRB CDR3s that were shorter (moderately but significantly so) in all four CD4+ subsets.

This clone appeared a few times. The antigen remains undetermined. Isolated RNA was reverse transcribed in full, so expressed TCRB transcripts were sequenced. Some clones are missing from TCRdb's copy, which holds only in-frame ones; the method was immunoSEQ multiplex PCR. The sample has roughly 150,000 clones; more than 60% are singletons. Heparinised blood was drawn once per donor, averaging about 116 mL. CD45RO/CCR7/CD25/CD127/CD95/CD27 separated CD4+ naive, central memory, regulatory and stem cell-like memory cells by sorting. Input material: naive CD4+ T cells from blood. The source is a man aged 30 to 39 with type 1 diabetes.

CDR3 protein: CASRSTGDTQYF. CDR3 in DNA: TGTGCCAGCAGATCCACGGGGGATACGCAGTATTTT. This chain connects TRBV7-9 to TRBJ2-3; tentative D call: TRBD2 (5 bases). This CDR3 comprises 12 residues. Germline CDR1 reads SEHNR; CDR2 reads FQNEAQ (reference sequence). The ends were cut back, 6 bases at V and 6 bases at J, with 10 bases in the middle.